Described below is a single TCR beta chain sequence and its context. This clonotype was picked up many times. The clone's antigen remains unknown. Within one base of it there is no much larger clone, and no base qualities were kept. This specimen belongs to a study of read filtering for tumor transcriptome and immune sequencing (dated by TCRdb to 2018 to 2020). Notes on the research overall: Of the patients in the cohort, some 18 were male and over 11 were female, and their mean age was approximately 71 years, with a range of about 45 to 85. By revised international staging, under 10 patients were R-ISS I, some 17 were R-ISS II and roughly seven were R-ISS III. After DNase treatment, whole-transcriptome libraries were prepared with the TruSeq RNA Access Library Prep Kit. Per sample, about 4.05 to 10.27 million TCR-region mapped reads were obtained with IR-seq, compared with only roughly 85 to 1273 with RNA-seq. Using the same bone marrow samples, the study ran both targeted immune repertoire sequencing and bulk whole-transcriptome sequencing and then compared the TCR repertoires from each method. A main aim was a read-filtering strategy for immune repertoire data, specifically whether clonotypes supported by a single read should be removed. Overall study outcomes, separate from this receptor: The correlation between IR-seq and RNA-seq shared clonotype proportions rose when single-read clonotypes were removed. Clonotypes were captured by IR-seq at much higher depth and more reliably than by RNA-seq, and smaller IR-seq throughput was sufficient for identification of most shared clonotypes. The sorted CD138-negative fraction was a mixed bone marrow immune population, not purified T cells. In IR-seq, single-read clonotypes were roughly four fifths of clonotypes but approximately 4% of total reads; in RNA-seq they were approximately 73% of clonotypes and approximately 40% of reads.

Each patient had bone marrow sampled at the time of active disease. Bone marrow mononuclear cells were isolated by Ficoll-Hypaque density gradient centrifugation. Myeloma plasma cells were removed and CD138-negative cells were collected by negative selection after labeling with CD138 magnetic microbeads on a MACS separator. Flow cytometry on an Attune NxT with CD138 antibodies was used to check the purity of the isolated cells. Total RNA was extracted with TRIzol reagent and quantified with a NanoDrop spectrophotometer. Paired RNA-seq and IR-seq were performed on the CD138-negative bone marrow sample of each patient. From cysteine to phenylalanine, the CDR3 is 11 amino acids long. Here the CDR3 DNA is all that survives: 33 bases in frame from base 1. V is shortened by 4 bases, J by 3 bases, and the region joining them spans 5 bases. Reading the germline V gene (reference sequence) gives CDR1 DFQATT and CDR2 SNEGSKA.

The Immunoverse kit was used to build TCR libraries from approximately 410 ng RNA, with molecular barcoded adaptors covering alpha/delta and beta/gamma chains. TCR library preparation was performed with the same RNA that was used for transcriptome sequencing. An Illumina HiSeq 4000 with 2 x 150 cycles was used to sequence the TCR libraries. Under the source paper's analysis protocol: With MiXCR, TCR reads were aligned to human V, D, J and C references and assembled into CDR3 clonotypes, with quality filtering and error correction included. Clonotype counts and gene usage diversity were analyzed with the tcR package in R. For inspection of raw mapping reads, RNA-seq reads were mapped by STAR aligner version 2.5.3a onto GRCh37 of the human genome. IR-seq fastq files were randomly downsampled with Seqtk 1.3 to test the effect of sequencing depth on detected clonotypes. Clones were called with MiXCR by TCRdb after fastp trimmed the public reads at Q25, and only in-frame beta chains were retained. CDR3 protein sequences are deduplicated, and each keeps its most common genes and DNA. The V and J calls shown here were made by TCRdb, not taken from the authors' results. This sample lists tens of thousands of distinct CDR3 sequences; 20% to 25% were detected once. The ten largest clonotypes hold 15% to 20% of the sample.

Sequencing used a population of CD138-negative cells sorted from bone marrow. The meaning of the sample's cell subset or site label: bone marrow mononuclear cells depleted of CD138+ plasma/myeloma cells by negative magnetic selection. The chain links TRBV20-1 with TRBJ2-3; D gene: possibly TRBD1, on 5 matching bases. This clonotype was obtained from a donor at least 40 years old with multiple myeloma. CDR3 sequence: CSATGTDTQYF. The DNA sequence is given as TGCAGTGCTACAGGGACAGATACGCAGTATTTT.